Listed below are T cell receptor beta chains from one sample, sequenced in a study of T cells after yellow fever vaccination. Using its own MiXCR run on the 5' RACE reads, TCRdb lists one record per CDR3 protein. The top ten hold about 3.3% of the sample, which has about 210,000 distinct CDR3 sequences, 3% to 4% seen once. Specimen: CD4+ T cells sorted from PBMCs, collected 10 days after the yellow fever booster vaccination. These receptors came from a man aged 18 to 29 who received the YFV17D yellow fever vaccine. The CDR3 runs from the conserved cysteine through the conserved F or W. Each record gives: CDR3 DNA, CDR3 protein, J gene, V gene, clone size, CDR3 length, D gene. D genes are given only for firm matches. Size is omitted from some rows. Given values are once, few, many or a class for expanded clones.

CDR3nt: TGTGCCAGCTCAACCGGACAGGAGGGGTACCAGCCCCAGCATTTT; CDR3aa: CASSTGQEGYQPQHF; j_gene: TRBJ1-5; v_gene: TRBV18; abundance: many; len: 15; d_gene: TRBD1
CDR3nt: TGTGCCAGCAGCTTAGTGGACGGGAGCACAGATACGCAGTATTTT; CDR3aa: CASSLVDGSTDTQYF; j_gene: TRBJ2-3; v_gene: TRBV7-2; abundance: many; len: 15; d_gene: .
CDR3nt: TGCAGTGCTAGAGATCTTAGGAGGGCGCCGAGCAATCAGCCCCAGCATTTT; CDR3aa: CSARDLRRAPSNQPQHF; j_gene: TRBJ1-5; v_gene: TRBV20-1; abundance: .; len: 17; d_gene: .
CDR3nt: TGCAGTGCTAGAGATGCAGGGTACGGCTACACCTTC; CDR3aa: CSARDAGYGYTF; j_gene: TRBJ1-2; v_gene: TRBV20-1; abundance: .; len: 12; d_gene: .
CDR3nt: TGTGCCAGCAGCTTAGTAGCTCGTTCGAGGTCTGGGGCCAACGTCCTGACTTTC; CDR3aa: CASSLVARSRSGANVLTF; j_gene: TRBJ2-6; v_gene: TRBV7-8; abundance: few; len: 18; d_gene: .
CDR3nt: TGTGCCAGCAGCCGTGACAGGGTTGGGACCGGGGAGCTGTTTTTT; CDR3aa: CASSRDRVGTGELFF; j_gene: TRBJ2-2; v_gene: TRBV12-3/TRBV12-4; abundance: many; len: 15; d_gene: TRBD1
CDR3nt: TGTGCCAGCGGATCTGGCGCCTTAGAGACCCAGTACTTC; CDR3aa: CASGSGALETQYF; j_gene: TRBJ2-5; v_gene: TRBV28; abundance: many; len: 13; d_gene: .
CDR3nt: TGTGCCAGCTCACCACGAAACAGTGACGGGGAGCTGTTTTTT; CDR3aa: CASSPRNSDGELFF; j_gene: TRBJ2-2; v_gene: TRBV18; abundance: .; len: 14; d_gene: .
CDR3nt: TGTGCCAGCAGTTCACCGGGACAGGGGCACACCGGGGAGCTGTTTTTT; CDR3aa: CASSSPGQGHTGELFF; j_gene: TRBJ2-2; v_gene: TRBV5-4; abundance: few; len: 16; d_gene: TRBD1
CDR3nt: TGTGCCAGCAGTTTGGTCGCGGGAACCTATAATTCACCCCTCCACTTT; CDR3aa: CASSLVAGTYNSPLHF; j_gene: TRBJ1-6; v_gene: TRBV28; abundance: few; len: 16; d_gene: .
CDR3nt: TGTGCCAGCAGAATTACAGGGAACACTGAAGCTTTCTTT; CDR3aa: CASRITGNTEAFF; j_gene: TRBJ1-1; v_gene: TRBV6-2/TRBV6-3; abundance: few; len: 13; d_gene: .
CDR3nt: TGTGCCAGCAGTGACTCCGGGAACAGTTACAATGAGCAGTTCTTC; CDR3aa: CASSDSGNSYNEQFF; j_gene: TRBJ2-1; v_gene: TRBV6-4; abundance: few; len: 15; d_gene: .
CDR3nt: TGCGCCAGCAGCTTGGAGGCAGGGGGCTCGAATACGCAGTATTTT; CDR3aa: CASSLEAGGSNTQYF; j_gene: TRBJ2-3; v_gene: TRBV5-1; abundance: many; len: 15; d_gene: TRBD1
CDR3nt: TGTGCCAGCAGCCATAATACAGGGGAAGAGACCCAGTACTTC; CDR3aa: CASSHNTGEETQYF; j_gene: TRBJ2-5; v_gene: TRBV7-6; abundance: few; len: 14; d_gene: TRBD1
CDR3nt: TGTGCCAGCAGCTTAGTACACGGAATGAATGAAAAACTGTTTTTT; CDR3aa: CASSLVHGMNEKLFF; j_gene: TRBJ1-4; v_gene: TRBV7-2; abundance: many; len: 15; d_gene: .
CDR3nt: TGCAGCGTTGGCCAGGGGGGCAATCAGCCCCAGCATTTT; CDR3aa: CSVGQGGNQPQHF; j_gene: TRBJ1-5; v_gene: TRBV29-1; abundance: many; len: 13; d_gene: TRBD1
CDR3nt: TGTGCCAGCAGTTACTGGGGGCGCGACACTGAAGCTTTCTTT; CDR3aa: CASSYWGRDTEAFF; j_gene: TRBJ1-1; v_gene: TRBV6-5; abundance: .; len: 14; d_gene: .
CDR3nt: TGTGCCAGCAGTGACGACAGGAACTATGGCTACACCTTC; CDR3aa: CASSDDRNYGYTF; j_gene: TRBJ1-2; v_gene: TRBV25-1; abundance: .; len: 13; d_gene: .
CDR3nt: TGTGCCAGCAGCCCCTATCTAGAGCGAGTCGATCAGCCCCAGCATTTT; CDR3aa: CASSPYLERVDQPQHF; j_gene: TRBJ1-5; v_gene: TRBV5-5; abundance: few; len: 16; d_gene: .
CDR3nt: TGCGCCAGCAGCTTTTTCGGATCCCAAGAGACCCAGTACTTC; CDR3aa: CASSFFGSQETQYF; j_gene: TRBJ2-5; v_gene: TRBV5-1; abundance: many; len: 14; d_gene: .
CDR3nt: TGTGCCAGCAGCCCTGGGACTAGCGGGGATAAGCAGTTCTTC; CDR3aa: CASSPGTSGDKQFF; j_gene: TRBJ2-1; v_gene: TRBV7-2; abundance: many; len: 14; d_gene: TRBD2
CDR3nt: TGTGCCTGGAGTGTGAGGGATTGGCAGCCCCAGCATTTT; CDR3aa: CAWSVRDWQPQHF; j_gene: TRBJ1-5; v_gene: TRBV30; abundance: few; len: 13; d_gene: .
CDR3nt: TGTGCCACCTCCCCCGGGGGCAGTTCCTACGAGCAGTACTTC; CDR3aa: CATSPGGSSYEQYF; j_gene: TRBJ2-7; v_gene: TRBV15; abundance: few; len: 14; d_gene: .
CDR3nt: TGTGCCAGCAGCTTAATACAGGGGGATACGCAGTATTTT; CDR3aa: CASSLIQGDTQYF; j_gene: TRBJ2-3; v_gene: TRBV7-8; abundance: many; len: 13; d_gene: TRBD1
CDR3nt: TGTGCCAGCAGCTTAGGTGGCTCAGCCTATGAAAAACTGTTTTTT; CDR3aa: CASSLGGSAYEKLFF; j_gene: TRBJ1-4; v_gene: TRBV7-2; abundance: .; len: 15; d_gene: .
CDR3nt: TGTGCCAGCAGCGTAGGATCCAGCGGGGGGGTACGTGAAGAGACCCAGTACTTC; CDR3aa: CASSVGSSGGVREETQYF; j_gene: TRBJ2-5; v_gene: TRBV9; abundance: .; len: 18; d_gene: TRBD2
CDR3nt: TGTGCCAGCAGAGTCACCGGGTCGGAGACCCAGTACTTC; CDR3aa: CASRVTGSETQYF; j_gene: TRBJ2-5; v_gene: TRBV25-1; abundance: few; len: 13; d_gene: .